This T cell receptor beta chain was documented in a study of neurological immune-mediated disorders. Sample time point: longitudinal time-point 2. The cDNA was synthesized by means of template-switch 5'RACE, which was carried out with 10-nucleotide random UMIs. MiXCR, run by TCRdb on the 5' RACE reads, gives a single entry per CDR3 protein. The sample includes under 100,000 distinct CDR3 sequences, 13% of them seen just once. Trimming took 5 bases from V and 7 from J; bases not matched to a gene: 12. CDR1 and CDR2 (germline): DFQATT, SNEGSKA (reference sequence). The CDR3 length is 16 residues. What was sequenced was PBMCs. This rearrangement joins TRBV20-1 to TRBJ2-1; TRBD2 agrees at 12 bases. The TCR comes from a female donor with HTLV-1-associated myelopathy (HAM/TSP). The CDR3 here is CSAPKPPGLAGNEQFF. The CDR3 DNA reads TGCAGTGCTCCCAAGCCCCCGGGACTAGCGGGTAATGAGCAGTTCTTC.